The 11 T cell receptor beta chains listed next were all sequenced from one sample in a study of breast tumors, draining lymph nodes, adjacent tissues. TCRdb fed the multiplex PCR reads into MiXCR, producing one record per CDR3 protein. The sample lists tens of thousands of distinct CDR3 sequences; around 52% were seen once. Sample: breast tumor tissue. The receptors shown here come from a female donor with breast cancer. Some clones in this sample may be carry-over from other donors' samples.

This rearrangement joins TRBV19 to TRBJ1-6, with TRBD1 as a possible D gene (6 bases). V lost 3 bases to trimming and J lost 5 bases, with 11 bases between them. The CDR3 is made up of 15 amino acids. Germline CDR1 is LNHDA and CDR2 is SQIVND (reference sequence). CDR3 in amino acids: CASSISTGNNSPLHF. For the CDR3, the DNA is TGTGCCAGTAGTATTAGCACAGGGAATAATTCACCCCTCCACTTT.

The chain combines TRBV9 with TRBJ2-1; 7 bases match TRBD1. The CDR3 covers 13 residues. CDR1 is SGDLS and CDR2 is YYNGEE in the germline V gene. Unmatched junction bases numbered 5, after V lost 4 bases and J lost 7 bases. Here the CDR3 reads CASSKTGWNEQFF. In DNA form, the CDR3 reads TGTGCCAGCAGCAAGACAGGGTGGAATGAGCAGTTCTTC.

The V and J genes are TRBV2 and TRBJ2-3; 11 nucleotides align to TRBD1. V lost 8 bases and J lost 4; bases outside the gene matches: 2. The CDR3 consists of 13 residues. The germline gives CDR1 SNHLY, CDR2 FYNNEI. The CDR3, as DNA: TGTGCCAGCGCGGGACAGGGGGCAGATACGCAGTATTTT. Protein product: CASAGQGADTQYF.

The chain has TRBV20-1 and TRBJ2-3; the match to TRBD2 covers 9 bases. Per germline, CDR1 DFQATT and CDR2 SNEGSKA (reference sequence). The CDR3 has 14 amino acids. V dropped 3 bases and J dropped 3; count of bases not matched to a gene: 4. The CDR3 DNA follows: TGCAGTGCTAGGGTGACTAGCGGTACAGATACGCAGTATTTT. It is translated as CSARVTSGTDTQYF.

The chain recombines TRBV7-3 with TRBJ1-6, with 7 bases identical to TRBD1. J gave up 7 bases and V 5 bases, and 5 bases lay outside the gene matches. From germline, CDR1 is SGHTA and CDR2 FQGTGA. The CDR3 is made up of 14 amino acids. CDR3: CASSQQGWNSPLHF. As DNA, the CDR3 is TGTGCCAGCAGCCAACAGGGGTGGAATTCACCCCTCCACTTT.

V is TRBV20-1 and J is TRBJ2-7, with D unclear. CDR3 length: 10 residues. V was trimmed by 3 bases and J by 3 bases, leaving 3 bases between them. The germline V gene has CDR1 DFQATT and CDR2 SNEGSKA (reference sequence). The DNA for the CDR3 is TGCAGTGCTAGTAGCTACGAGCAGTACTTC. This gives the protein CSASSYEQYF.

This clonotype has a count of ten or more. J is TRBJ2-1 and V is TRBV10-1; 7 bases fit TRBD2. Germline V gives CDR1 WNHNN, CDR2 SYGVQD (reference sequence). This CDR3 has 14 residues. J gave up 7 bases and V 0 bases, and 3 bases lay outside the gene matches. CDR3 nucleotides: TGCGCCAGCAGTGAGTCCGGGGAGGGGAATGAGCAGTTCTTC. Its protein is CASSESGEGNEQFF.

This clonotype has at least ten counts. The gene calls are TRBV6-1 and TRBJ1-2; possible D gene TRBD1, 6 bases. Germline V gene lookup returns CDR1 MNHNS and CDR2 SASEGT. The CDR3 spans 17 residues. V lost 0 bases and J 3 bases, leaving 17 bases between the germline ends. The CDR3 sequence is CASSEAWGRGGHYGYTF. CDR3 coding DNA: TGTGCCAGCAGTGAAGCCTGGGGCAGGGGTGGACACTATGGCTACACCTTC.

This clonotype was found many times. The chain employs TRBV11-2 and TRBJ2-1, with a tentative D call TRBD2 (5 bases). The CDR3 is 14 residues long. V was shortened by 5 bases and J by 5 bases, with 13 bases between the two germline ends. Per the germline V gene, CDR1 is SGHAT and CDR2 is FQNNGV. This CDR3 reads CASSKRQRDNEQFF. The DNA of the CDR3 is TGTGCCAGCAGCAAAAGGCAGAGGGACAATGAGCAGTTCTTC. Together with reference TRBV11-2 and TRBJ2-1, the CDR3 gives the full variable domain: EAGVAQSPRYKIIEKRQSVAFWCNPISGHATLYWYQQILGQGPKLLIQFQNNGVVDDSQLPKDRFSAERLKGVDSTLKIQPAKLEDSAVYLCASSKRQRDNEQFFGPGTRLTVL.

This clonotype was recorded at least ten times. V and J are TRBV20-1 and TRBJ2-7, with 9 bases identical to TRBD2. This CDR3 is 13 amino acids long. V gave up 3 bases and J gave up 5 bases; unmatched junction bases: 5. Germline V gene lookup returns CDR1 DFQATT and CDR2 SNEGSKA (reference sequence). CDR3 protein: CSARNAGGDEQYF. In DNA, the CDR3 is TGCAGTGCTAGGAATGCGGGAGGGGACGAGCAGTACTTC.

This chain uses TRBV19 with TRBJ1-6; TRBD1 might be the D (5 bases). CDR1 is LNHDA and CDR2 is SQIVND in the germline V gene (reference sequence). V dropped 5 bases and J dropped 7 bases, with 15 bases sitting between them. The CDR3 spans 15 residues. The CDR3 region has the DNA TGTGCCAGTAGTCCAGGGACTAGCTGGAATTCACCCCTCCACTTT. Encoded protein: CASSPGTSWNSPLHF.